A selection of T cell receptor beta chains follows, all from one sample in a study of blood T cells in healthy people across ages. TCRdb re-called the 5' RACE reads with MiXCR, one entry per CDR3 protein. The sample lists 1.8 million or so distinct CDR3 sequences, roughly 43% seen once, with roughly 23% in the top ten. Sequencing used blood. All receptors come from a human donor in good health. Both conserved end residues are part of each CDR3. Fields, in order: V gene, clone size, D gene, J gene, CDR3 protein, CDR3 DNA. The D gene is left open where the match is weak. The listing skips clone size in some rows; elsewhere it reads once, few, many or a size class.

>TRBV5-1|few|TRBD1|TRBJ2-7
CASSLQPGGSYEQYF
TGCGCCAGCAGCTTGCAGCCAGGGGGCTCCTACGAGCAGTACTTC
>TRBV20-1|-|-|TRBJ2-7
CSATSDYNEQYF
TGCAGTGCCACCTCGGACTACAATGAGCAGTACTTC
>TRBV20-1|-|TRBD2|TRBJ2-3
CGARDVLAGGSGADTQYF
TGCGGTGCTAGAGATGTACTAGCGGGGGGTTCCGGCGCAGATACGCAGTATTTT
>TRBV12-3/TRBV12-4|-|-|TRBJ2-2
CASSFEGRDTGELFF
TGTGCCAGCAGTTTCGAGGGGCGCGACACCGGGGAGCTGTTTTTT
>TRBV5-6|-|TRBD2|TRBJ2-1
CASRPPGGKEQFF
TGTGCCAGCAGACCACCGGGGGGAAAAGAGCAGTTCTTC
>TRBV6-6|-|-|TRBJ1-1
CASSYSIETEAFF
TGTGCCAGCAGTTACTCGATCGAAACTGAAGCTTTCTTT
>TRBV20-1|-|TRBD2|TRBJ2-1
CSAKVRDYTYNEQFF
TGCAGTGCGAAAGTGCGGGACTACACCTATAATGAGCAGTTCTTC
>TRBV20-1|few|TRBD1|TRBJ2-3
CSARAKGAKSTDTQYF
TGCAGTGCTAGAGCAAAGGGGGCTAAGAGCACAGATACGCAGTATTTT
>TRBV2|-|-|TRBJ1-2
CASPMGFAQDNYGYTF
TGTGCCAGCCCCATGGGATTCGCCCAGGATAACTATGGCTACACCTTC
>TRBV7-9|few|TRBD1|TRBJ2-7
CASSLGGYRQGAYEQYF
TGTGCCAGCAGCTTAGGGGGTTACCGACAGGGAGCCTACGAGCAGTACTTC
>TRBV2|few|-|TRBJ1-5
CAAREGSNQPQHF
TGTGCCGCTCGGGAAGGGAGCAATCAGCCCCAGCATTTT
>TRBV4-2|-|TRBD2|TRBJ2-2
CASSQGLNRGGPAGELFF
TGTGCCAGCAGCCAAGGGTTGAATCGGGGGGGCCCCGCCGGGGAGCTGTTTTTT
>TRBV5-1|-|-|TRBJ1-2
CASSGKDLNYGYTF
TGCGCCAGCAGCGGCAAGGACCTTAACTATGGCTACACCTTC
>TRBV20-1|-|-|TRBJ2-7
CSARLTRGSNSYNEQYF
TGCAGTGCTAGGCTCACTAGGGGTAGTAACTCCTACAATGAGCAGTACTTC
>TRBV7-9|few|-|TRBJ1-2
CASNLQLGLGYTF
TGTGCCAGCAACTTACAATTGGGGCTCGGCTACACCTTC
>TRBV4-3|-|-|TRBJ2-3
CASSQDGGYTDTQYF
TGCGCCAGCAGCCAAGACGGAGGGTATACAGATACGCAGTATTTT
>TRBV20-1|-|TRBD1|TRBJ2-7
CSAGTGWGSEQYF
TGCAGTGCCGGGACAGGATGGGGCAGCGAGCAGTACTTC
>TRBV7-9|-|TRBD1|TRBJ1-6
CASSSGTGNSYNSPLHF
TGTGCCAGCAGCTCGGGGACAGGCAACTCCTATAATTCACCCCTCCACTTT
>TRBV20-1|few|-|TRBJ2-5
CSARGPSQETQYF
TGCAGTGCTAGAGGGCCCTCCCAGGAGACCCAGTACTTC
>TRBV20-1|-|-|TRBJ2-6
CSAFYQGTGANVLTF
TGCAGTGCTTTCTACCAGGGGACTGGGGCCAACGTCCTGACTTTC
>TRBV5-1|many|-|TRBJ2-6
CASRVSFSGANVLTF
TGCGCCAGCAGAGTTTCCTTCTCTGGGGCCAACGTCCTGACTTTC
>TRBV5-1|few|TRBD2|TRBJ2-7
CASSPGLAGGIVYEQYF
TGCGCCAGCAGCCCGGGACTAGCGGGGGGGATTGTATACGAGCAGTACTTC
>TRBV24-1|-|-|TRBJ2-1
CATSDFSGISSYNEQFF
TGTGCCACCAGTGATTTCTCGGGCATAAGCTCCTACAATGAGCAGTTCTTC
>TRBV4-1|-|TRBD2|TRBJ2-3
CASSQLAGGEDTQYF
TGCGCCAGCAGCCAGCTAGCGGGGGGCGAAGATACGCAGTATTTT
>TRBV7-2|few|-|TRBJ2-3
CASSRRAGLTTDTQYF
TGTGCCAGCAGCCGGAGGGCAGGTCTCACCACAGATACGCAGTATTTT
>TRBV9|-|-|TRBJ1-4
CASSPDGVATNEKLFF
TGTGCCAGCAGCCCGGACGGAGTTGCAACTAATGAAAAACTGTTTTTT
>TRBV10-3|-|-|TRBJ2-7
CAISESRGEVYEQYF
TGTGCCATCAGTGAGTCAAGGGGGGAAGTCTACGAGCAGTACTTC
>TRBV7-2|-|-|TRBJ2-5
CASSFDGVRETQYF
TGTGCCAGCAGCTTTGACGGCGTTCGGGAGACCCAGTACTTC
>TRBV6-2/TRBV6-3|-|-|TRBJ1-2
CASSYDFMVYGYTF
TGTGCCAGCAGTTACGACTTCATGGTCTATGGCTACACCTTC
>TRBV29-1|many|-|TRBJ2-3
CSVEGGRWDTQYF
TGCAGCGTTGAGGGGGGACGGTGGGATACGCAGTATTTT
>TRBV6-6|-|TRBD1|TRBJ1-2
CASSVTRDSIPGTF
TGTGCCAGCAGCGTGACCCGGGACAGTATTCCTGGCACCTTC
>TRBV5-6|-|TRBD1|TRBJ1-4
CASSYRDSGGTNEKLFF
TGTGCCAGCAGCTACCGGGACAGCGGGGGCACCAATGAAAAACTGTTTTTT
>TRBV12-3/TRBV12-4|-|-|TRBJ2-1
CASSPDWDNEQFF
TGTGCCAGCAGTCCGGACTGGGACAATGAGCAGTTCTTC
>TRBV20-1|-|-|TRBJ1-4
CSARAPRSRAQGEKLFF
TGCAGTGCTAGAGCCCCTCGGAGTAGGGCCCAAGGAGAAAAACTGTTTTTT
>TRBV11-1|-|-|TRBJ1-5
CASSPNDSGDTQHF
TGTGCCAGCAGCCCAAATGACAGCGGCGATACGCAGCATTTT
>TRBV5-1|once|-|TRBJ2-1
CASSSGPRGGEQFF
TGCGCCAGCAGCTCGGGACCGAGGGGAGGTGAGCAGTTCTTC
>TRBV29-1|few|TRBD1|TRBJ2-1
CSGYRGSWNEQFF
TGCAGCGGATACAGGGGGTCGTGGAATGAGCAGTTCTTC
>TRBV2|few|-|TRBJ1-1
CASSEIRGTEAFF
TGTGCCAGCAGTGAGATCAGGGGCACTGAAGCTTTCTTT
>TRBV20-1|-|-|TRBJ2-3
CSASAGASPSDTQYF
TGCAGTGCTAGTGCTGGGGCCTCCCCCTCAGATACGCAGTATTTT
>TRBV10-2|few|TRBD1|TRBJ2-1
CASSGQGQEQFF
TGCGCCAGCAGTGGACAGGGGCAGGAGCAGTTCTTC